The clone carrying this T cell receptor beta chain was seen once. Just one base apart from a much larger clone, this may be a read error. TCRdb fed the reads into MiXCR, producing one record per CDR3 protein. The data hold fewer than 250,000 distinct CDR3 sequences, with more than 25% observed a single time. The data belong to a study of kidney transplant recipient with SARS-CoV-2 infection. Sequenced material: a blood sample, taken at baseline and on roughly day 120 from a kidney transplant recipient. This receptor was identified in a male patient aged 25-45 years who had COVID-19 and was a kidney transplant recipient. Some of these T cells may belong to the graft donor.

The CDR3 reads CSALREANYGHTF. CDR3 nucleotides: TGCAGTGCTCTCCGTGAAGCTAACTATGGCCACACCTTC. The chain couples TRBV20-1 to TRBJ1-2; D is ambiguous. Germline CDR1 is DFQATT and CDR2 is SNEGSKA (reference sequence). The CDR3 is 13 amino acids.